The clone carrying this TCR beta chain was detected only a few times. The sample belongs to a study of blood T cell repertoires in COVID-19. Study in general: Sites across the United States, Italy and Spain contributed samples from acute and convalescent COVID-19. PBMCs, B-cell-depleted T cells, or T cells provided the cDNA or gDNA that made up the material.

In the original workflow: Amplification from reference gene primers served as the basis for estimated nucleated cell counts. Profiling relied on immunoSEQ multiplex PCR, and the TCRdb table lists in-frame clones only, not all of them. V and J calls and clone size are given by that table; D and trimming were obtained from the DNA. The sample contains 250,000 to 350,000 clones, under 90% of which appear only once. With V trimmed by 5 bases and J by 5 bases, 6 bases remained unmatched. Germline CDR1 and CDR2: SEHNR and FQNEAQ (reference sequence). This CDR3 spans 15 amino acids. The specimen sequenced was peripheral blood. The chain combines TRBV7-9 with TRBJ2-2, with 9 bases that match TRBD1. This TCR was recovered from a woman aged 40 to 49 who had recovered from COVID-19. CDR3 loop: CASSVNRGQTGELFF. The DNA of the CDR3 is TGTGCCAGCAGCGTTAACAGGGGGCAGACCGGGGAGCTGTTTTTT.